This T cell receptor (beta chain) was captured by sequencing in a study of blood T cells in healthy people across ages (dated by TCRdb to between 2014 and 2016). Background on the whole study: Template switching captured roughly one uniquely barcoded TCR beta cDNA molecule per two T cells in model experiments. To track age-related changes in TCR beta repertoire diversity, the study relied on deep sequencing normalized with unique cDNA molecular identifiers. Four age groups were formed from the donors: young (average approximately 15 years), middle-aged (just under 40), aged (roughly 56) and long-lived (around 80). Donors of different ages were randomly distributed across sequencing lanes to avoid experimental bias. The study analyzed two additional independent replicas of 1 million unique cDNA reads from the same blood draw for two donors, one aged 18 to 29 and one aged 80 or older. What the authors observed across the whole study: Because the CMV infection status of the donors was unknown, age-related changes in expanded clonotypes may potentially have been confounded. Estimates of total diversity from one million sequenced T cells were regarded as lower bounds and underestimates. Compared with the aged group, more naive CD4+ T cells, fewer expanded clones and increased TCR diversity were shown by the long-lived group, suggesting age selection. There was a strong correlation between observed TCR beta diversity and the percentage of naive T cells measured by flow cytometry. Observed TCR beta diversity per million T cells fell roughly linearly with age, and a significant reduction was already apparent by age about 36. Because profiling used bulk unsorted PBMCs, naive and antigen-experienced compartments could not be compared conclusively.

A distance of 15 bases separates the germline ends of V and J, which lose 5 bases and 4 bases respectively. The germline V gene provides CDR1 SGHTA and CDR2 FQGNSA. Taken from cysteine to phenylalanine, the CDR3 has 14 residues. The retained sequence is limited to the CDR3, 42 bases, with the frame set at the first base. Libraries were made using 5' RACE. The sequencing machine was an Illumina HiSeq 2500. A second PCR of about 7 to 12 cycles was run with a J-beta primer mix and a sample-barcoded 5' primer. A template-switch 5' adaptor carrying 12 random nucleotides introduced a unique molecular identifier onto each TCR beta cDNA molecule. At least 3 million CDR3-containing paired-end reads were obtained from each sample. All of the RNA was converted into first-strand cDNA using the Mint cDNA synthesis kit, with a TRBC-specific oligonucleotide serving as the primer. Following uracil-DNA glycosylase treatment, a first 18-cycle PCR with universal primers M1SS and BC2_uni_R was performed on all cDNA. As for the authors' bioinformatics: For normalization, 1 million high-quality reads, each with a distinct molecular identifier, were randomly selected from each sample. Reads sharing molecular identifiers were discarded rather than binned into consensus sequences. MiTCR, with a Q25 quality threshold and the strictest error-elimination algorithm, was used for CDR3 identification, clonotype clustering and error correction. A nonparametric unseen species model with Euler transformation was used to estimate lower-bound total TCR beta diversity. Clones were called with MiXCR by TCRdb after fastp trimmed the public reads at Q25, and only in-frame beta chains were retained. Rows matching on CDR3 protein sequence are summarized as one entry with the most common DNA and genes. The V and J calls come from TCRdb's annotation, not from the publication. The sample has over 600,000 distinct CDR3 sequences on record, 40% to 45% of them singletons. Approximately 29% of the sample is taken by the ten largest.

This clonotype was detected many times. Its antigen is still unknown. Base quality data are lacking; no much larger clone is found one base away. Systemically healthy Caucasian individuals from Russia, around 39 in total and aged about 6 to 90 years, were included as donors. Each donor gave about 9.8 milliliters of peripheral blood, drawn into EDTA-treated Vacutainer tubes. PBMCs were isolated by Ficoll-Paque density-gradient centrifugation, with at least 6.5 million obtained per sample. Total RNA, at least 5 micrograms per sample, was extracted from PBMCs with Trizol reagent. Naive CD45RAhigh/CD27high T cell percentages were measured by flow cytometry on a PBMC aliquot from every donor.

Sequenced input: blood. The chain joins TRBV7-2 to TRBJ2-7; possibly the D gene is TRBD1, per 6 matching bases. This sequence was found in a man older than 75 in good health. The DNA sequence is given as TGTGCCAGCAGCCTAGGGGACATGACTTACGAGCAGTACTTC. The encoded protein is CASSLGDMTYEQYF.